This passage covers 20 T cell receptor beta chains from one sample sequenced in a study of early T cells in non-severe SARS-CoV-2 infection. A single record per CDR3 protein comes from TCRdb applying MiXCR to the 5' RACE reads. Among tens of thousands of distinct CDR3 sequences listed, around 9% were seen once. Sequenced sample: whole blood. Receptor source: an adult who was a healthcare worker with PCR-confirmed SARS-CoV-2 infection or an uninfected control (not recorded which).

V and J are TRBV7-3 and TRBJ2-5; no clear D gene. The germline CDR1 and CDR2 sequences are SGHTA and FQGTGA. This CDR3 comprises 15 residues. V was pared by 2 bases and J by 2 bases, with 12 bases between. Here the CDR3 reads CASSLLGLTQETQYF. The CDR3, as DNA: TGTGCCAGCAGCTTATTGGGCCTCACTCAAGAGACCCAGTACTTC.

This clonotype showed up many times. This chain connects TRBV4-1 to TRBJ1-3; D is ambiguous. This CDR3 region has 16 residues. In germline, CDR1 is MGHRA, CDR2 YSYEKL. V gave up 0 bases and J gave up 0 bases, with 9 bases separating them. This CDR3 is CASSQEGYPSGNTIYF. In DNA, the CDR3 is TGCGCCAGCAGCCAAGAGGGGTATCCCTCTGGAAACACCATATATTTT.

In this sample, this clonotype turned up many times. This rearrangement joins TRBV7-9 to TRBJ2-1; the D is unclear. V dropped 2 bases and J dropped 0 bases, with 5 bases sitting between them. Germline V gene lookup returns CDR1 SEHNR and CDR2 FQNEAQ (reference sequence). The CDR3 totals 14 residues. The CDR3 reads CASSLTGSYNEQFF. The CDR3 nucleotides read TGTGCCAGCAGCTTAACCGGCTCCTACAATGAGCAGTTCTTC.

This clonotype came up a few times. The chain recombines TRBV29-1 with TRBJ2-3, with D possibly being TRBD1 or TRBD2 (5 bases each). Trimming took off 7 bases at V and 0 bases at J, with 17 bases between the two ends. This CDR3 has 15 amino acids. From germline, CDR1 is SQVTM and CDR2 ANQGSEA. CDR3 amino acids: CSGATTDYSTDTQYF. In DNA form, the CDR3 reads TGCAGCGGCGCTACGACAGACTATAGCACAGATACGCAGTATTTT.

The genes are TRBV11-2 and TRBJ2-5, with D unresolved. Germline CDR1 SGHAT, CDR2 FQNNGV. This CDR3 contains 14 residues. Trimming shortened V by 0 bases and J by 2 bases, and 7 bases separated the two germline ends. Here the CDR3 DNA reads TGTGCCAGCAGCTTAGAAAGGTCGCAAGAGACCCAGTACTTC. Protein: CASSLERSQETQYF.

This clonotype has at least ten counts. The chain uses TRBV7-9 and TRBJ1-4; 7 bases fit TRBD1. Germline V CDR1 and CDR2: SEHNR, FQNEAQ (reference sequence). The CDR3 is 15 residues long. After removal of 4 bases from V and 8 bases from J, the junction contained 10 bases not matched to a gene. The CDR3 here is CASSSPTGYNEKLFF. The CDR3 nucleotides are TGTGCCAGCAGCTCGCCGACAGGGTATAACGAAAAACTGTTTTTT.

In its sample, this clonotype was seen a few times. This chain joins TRBV13 and TRBJ1-5; TRBD1 is a possible D gene (5 bases). This CDR3 is 15 amino acids long. Germline loops: CDR1 PRHDT, CDR2 FYEKMQ (reference sequence). V shed 0 bases and J shed 0 bases, with 6 bases lying between them. The CDR3 loop is CASSLGGPSNQPQHF. The CDR3 coding sequence is TGTGCCAGCAGCTTAGGGGGGCCTAGCAATCAGCCCCAGCATTTT.

The chain links TRBV7-9 to TRBJ1-1, with D unclear. In germline, CDR1 is SEHNR, CDR2 FQNEAQ (reference sequence). The CDR3 is 16 residues long. Trimming stripped 4 bases from V and 2 bases from J, with 17 bases between. CDR3: CASSSSGSPTNTEAFF. CDR3 coding DNA: TGTGCCAGCAGCTCCAGCGGTTCTCCTACCAACACTGAAGCTTTCTTT.

This clonotype has more than one count but fewer than ten. The J gene is TRBJ2-7, the V gene TRBV13; 14 positions match TRBD2. There are 15 residues in the CDR3. V was clipped by 3 bases and J by 2 bases; unmatched bases: 0. Germline-derived CDR1 and CDR2 are PRHDT and FYEKMQ (reference sequence). CDR3 residues: CASSLGLAGAYEQYF. CDR3 sequence (DNA): TGTGCCAGCAGCTTGGGACTAGCGGGGGCCTACGAGCAGTACTTC. The variable domain in full, with the rest retrieved from reference TRBV13 and TRBJ2-7, is AAGVIQSPRHLIKEKRETATLKCYPIPRHDTVYWYQQGPGQDPQFLISFYEKMQSDKGSIPDRFSAQQFSDYHSELNMSSLELGDSALYFCASSLGLAGAYEQYFGPGTRLTVT.

This clonotype occurred many times. The chain employs TRBV7-6 and TRBJ2-1; tentatively, D is TRBD1 or TRBD2 (5 bases each). Germline-derived CDR1 and CDR2 are SGHVS and FNYEAQ. The length of the CDR3 is 16 residues. V was pared by 1 base and J by 0 bases, with 10 bases between. CDR3: CASSLEWGSSYNEQFF. Written as DNA, the CDR3 is TGTGCCAGCAGCTTAGAGTGGGGGAGCTCCTACAATGAGCAGTTCTTC.

V and J are TRBV2 and TRBJ2-1; D might be TRBD1 or TRBD2, each matching 6 bases. Germline CDR1 is SNHLY and CDR2 is FYNNEI. The CDR3 loop spans 13 amino acids. Trimming left V 6 bases short and J 6 bases short, with 12 bases between. The chain's CDR3 is CASSQQGGNEQFF. In nucleotides, the CDR3 is TGTGCCAGCAGCCAACAGGGAGGCAATGAGCAGTTCTTC.

This clonotype was counted only a few times. The rearrangement joins TRBV6-5 to TRBJ2-1; D might be TRBD2 (6 bases). The V end lost 2 bases, the J end lost 3 bases, and 14 bases lay between the germline ends. Germline loops: CDR1 MNHEY, CDR2 SVGAGI. The CDR3 loop spans 16 amino acids. The CDR3 loop reads CASSYGTRGGYNEQFF. CDR3 bases: TGTGCCAGCAGTTACGGGACGAGGGGAGGCTACAATGAGCAGTTCTTC.

The chain uses TRBV2 and TRBJ2-2; 9 nucleotides align to TRBD1. CDR1 is SNHLY and CDR2 is FYNNEI in the germline V gene. The CDR3 length is 16 residues. Germline trimming cut 5 bases from V and 6 bases from J; bases unmatched to any gene: 10. The CDR3 coding sequence is TGTGCCAGCAGTTTCGCACCCGGGACAGGGTCCGGGGAGCTGTTTTTT. As protein: CASSFAPGTGSGELFF.

Many counts were recorded for this clonotype. The CDR3 DNA reads TGCAGCGGGAGGGATAGAGAGGAAAAACTGTTTTTT. Its translation is CSGRDREEKLFF. The chain joins TRBV29-1 to TRBJ1-4, with D hard to call. In germline, CDR1 is SQVTM, CDR2 ANQGSEA. The CDR3 contains 12 residues. Trimming stripped 7 bases from V and 8 bases from J, with 14 bases between. The entire variable domain, with the rest obtained from reference TRBV29-1 and TRBJ1-4, is as follows: SAVISQKPSRDICQRGTSLTIQCQVDSQVTMMFWYRQQPGQSLTLIATANQGSEATYESGFVIDKFPISRPNLTFSTLTVSNMSPEDSSIYLCSGRDREEKLFFGSGTQLSVL.

V is TRBV29-1 and J is TRBJ2-1; D is uncertain. V dropped 7 bases and J dropped 3 bases, with 13 bases sitting between them. CDR3 length equals 13 residues. Germline loops: CDR1 SQVTM, CDR2 ANQGSEA. The CDR3 DNA reads TGCAGCGGCGGATGGGAAGGCTACAATGAGCAGTTCTTC. Its protein is CSGGWEGYNEQFF.

The J gene is TRBJ2-3, the V gene TRBV2; 12 bases match TRBD2. Trimming cost V 6 bases and J 3 bases; bases outside gene matches: 10. Germline V gene data show CDR1 as SNHLY and CDR2 as FYNNEI. This CDR3 has 17 residues. The CDR3 sequence: CASSRWTSGEGTDTQYF. Here the CDR3 DNA reads TGTGCCAGCAGCCGCTGGACTAGCGGGGAGGGAACAGATACGCAGTATTTT.

The chain recombines TRBV2 with TRBJ2-5, with a tentative D call TRBD1 (6 bases). Germline-derived CDR1 and CDR2 are SNHLY and FYNNEI. The CDR3 loop spans 14 amino acids. V was shortened by 1 base and J by 4 bases, with 10 bases between the two germline ends. This CDR3 reads CASSEGGHSETQYF. DNA for the CDR3: TGTGCCAGCAGTGAAGGGGGGCATTCAGAGACCCAGTACTTC.

Concerning this clonotype: This may come from a read error, since a much larger clone is one base off. The gene calls are TRBV6-6 and TRBJ2-2; no reliable D call. Germline V gene data show CDR1 as MNHNY and CDR2 as SVGAGI (reference sequence). The CDR3 has 13 amino acids. Between the trimmed V and J ends, which lost 2 bases and 5 bases, there was a span of 6 bases. For the CDR3, the DNA is TGTGCCAGCAGTTACCCGTCGACCGGGGAGCTGTTTTTT. The encoded protein is CASSYPSTGELFF.

This clonotype was picked up many times. The chain is built from TRBV4-1 and TRBJ2-2; D unclear. Germline V CDR1 and CDR2: MGHRA, YSYEKL. There are 14 residues in the CDR3. Trimming cost V 3 bases and J 10 bases, with 15 bases left between them. The CDR3 here is CASSQSTGRMELFF. For the CDR3, the DNA is TGCGCCAGCAGCCAGTCCACGGGCAGGATGGAGCTGTTTTTT.

This chain connects TRBV3-1 to TRBJ2-1, with 7 positions matching TRBD2. The J segment lost 7 bases and the V segment lost 4 bases, leaving 10 bases of the junction unmatched. This CDR3 spans 15 amino acids. Germline V gene data show CDR1 as LGHDT and CDR2 as YNNKEL (reference sequence). Written as DNA, the CDR3 is TGTGCCAGCAGCCGGAGCGGGGCGACGGCAAATGAGCAGTTCTTC. Encoded protein: CASSRSGATANEQFF.